Sequencing of this TCR beta chain was carried out in a study of shared clonotypes between healthy human individuals. This clone appeared a single time. Using immunoSEQ multiplex PCR, the repertoire was profiled, and TCRdb retains in-frame clones only, with some absent. This sample has some 1 million clones, with around 76% found just once. The germline V gene has CDR1 MDHEN and CDR2 SYDVKM. Trimming took 0 bases from V and 1 from J, leaving 13 bases between them. The CDR3 loop spans 17 amino acids. The sequencing input was memory CD4+ T cells sorted from blood. As for subset: CD45RA-negative fraction. The sequence derives from a young man in good health. This chain joins TRBV28 and TRBJ1-5; possibly TRBD1 for D (5 bases). This CDR3 is CASSLWFQGSSNQPQHF. The DNA for the CDR3 is TGTGCCAGCAGTTTATGGTTTCAGGGCTCAAGCAATCAGCCCCAGCATTTT.